This T cell receptor beta chain derives from a study of a mutant IDH1 vaccine in newly diagnosed glioma. Overall study: Treated patients had a mean age of around 39 years and a sex split that was approximately 62% male and roughly 38% female.

The V gene's germline CDR1 is SGHRS and CDR2 YFSETQ. The CDR3 spans 14 residues. Trimming removed 4 bases from V and 2 bases from J; junction bases left unmatched: 5. The sample holds a few counts of this clone. Antigen specificity is unknown. Assay: immunoSEQ multiplex PCR; the TCRdb copy retains only in-frame clones and omits some. The repertoire has under 150,000 clones, roughly 90% of them found once; the top ten carry under 0.8%. Regarding time point: week 11, during vaccination. It was 300 ug of mutant IDH1 20-mer peptide that made up each vaccine dose, given with topical imiquimod. The sequencing here drew on PBMCs, taken from a glioma patient whose treatment included an IDH1 peptide vaccine. The genes are TRBV5-1 and TRBJ2-5, with 7 bases fitting TRBD1. This sequence originates from a woman between 45 and 60 years old with glioma. The CDR3, as DNA: TGCGCCAGCAGCCAAGGACAGGCACAAGAGACCCAGTACTTC. Translating it yields CASSQGQAQETQYF.